This T cell receptor (beta chain) came from a study of blood T cell repertoires in COVID-19. Study information: The analysed material was cDNA or gDNA that came from T cells, B-cell-depleted T cells, or PBMCs.

J gave up 1 base and V 3 bases, and 12 bases lay outside the gene matches. Germline CDR1 SGHKS, CDR2 YYEKEE (reference sequence). CDR3 length: 18 amino acids. Only in-frame clones appear in the TCRdb table, and some are missing; sequencing was by immunoSEQ multiplex PCR. The repertoire includes some 510,000 clones, approximately 87% of them detected once, and about 2% sits in the top ten. Self-reported history from a screening survey and questionnaire set each donor's cohort. Recovery among Cohort 3 donors was established by two negative PCRs, clearance, or symptom resolution. The chain joins TRBV5-5 to TRBJ2-3; 9 bases are shared with TRBD1. The sample consisted of PBMCs or T cells enriched from blood (not recorded which). This clonotype was obtained from a woman in her thirties or forties who had recovered from COVID-19. The CDR3 spells CASSSRWTGQGGTDTQYF. The CDR3 region has the DNA TGTGCCAGCAGCTCGAGATGGACGGGACAGGGAGGCACAGATACGCAGTATTTT.